This is a list of T cell receptor beta chains from one sample in a study of shared clonotypes between healthy human individuals. Clones were read by immunoSEQ multiplex PCR, and TCRdb kept only the in-frame ones, dropping some. The sample contains some 2,400,000 clones, approximately 95% of which appear only once. Sequencing input: naive CD4+ T cells sorted from blood. The receptors were sampled from a man between 18 and 29 years old in good health. Both conserved end residues are part of each CDR3. A D gene is named only where the DNA matches it firmly. Clone size is not always given. Where it is, it says once, few, many or a class for expanded clones.

-,TRBV10-3,TRBJ1-5,-,CAIRDGKEQPQHF,TGTGCCATCAGGGACGGTAAGGAGCAGCCCCAGCATTTT
TRBD2,TRBV13,TRBJ2-7,-,CASSFSGGTAYEQYF,TGTGCCAGCAGCTTCTCGGGGGGAACGGCCTACGAGCAGTACTTC
-,TRBV6-5,TRBJ2-3,-,CASSYLSDTQYF,TGTGCCAGCAGTTACCTGAGTGATACGCAGTATTTT
-,TRBV2,TRBJ2-1,-,CASSPGRRDHEQFF,TGTGCCAGCAGTCCCGGGAGACGCGACCATGAGCAGTTCTTC
-,TRBV7-6,TRBJ2-3,-,CASSQQGSGTSDTQYF,TGTGCCAGCAGTCAGCAGGGGTCCGGGACGTCAGATACGCAGTATTTT
-,TRBV19,TRBJ1-5,once,CASNTDSGVYQPQHF,TGTGCCAGTAATACGGACAGCGGCGTCTATCAGCCCCAGCATTTT
-,TRBV30,TRBJ2-5,-,CAWSSARGPYQETQYF,TGTGCCTGGAGCTCCGCTAGGGGCCCGTACCAAGAGACCCAGTACTTC
-,TRBV6-1,TRBJ2-2,-,CASRSSGGIGELFF,TGTGCCAGCAGGTCGTCGGGGGGCATCGGGGAGCTGTTTTTT
-,TRBV18,TRBJ1-1,-,CASSPHKNTEAFF,TGTGCCAGCTCACCCCACAAGAACACTGAAGCTTTCTTT
-,TRBV5-1,TRBJ2-7,-,CASSLAGKGTGEQYF,TGCGCCAGCAGCCTGGCTGGAAAAGGAACGGGCGAGCAGTACTTC
TRBD2,TRBV12-5,TRBJ2-7,-,CASGGGLAGSEQYF,TGTGCTAGTGGTGGGGGACTAGCGGGATCGGAGCAGTACTTC
-,TRBV27,TRBJ1-4,-,CASSFYRETYNEKLFF,TGTGCCAGCAGTTTTTACAGGGAGACCTATAATGAAAAACTGTTTTTT
-,TRBV27,TRBJ1-6,-,CASSSGPNSPLHF,TGTGCCAGCAGTTCGGGCCCGAATTCACCCCTCCACTTT
-,TRBV28,TRBJ2-7,-,CASSPISYEQYF,TGTGCCAGCAGCCCAATTTCCTACGAGCAGTACTTC
-,TRBV5-1,TRBJ1-2,-,CASSLGGRQAIDGYTF,TGCGCCAGCAGCTTGGGGGGACGGCAAGCAATAGATGGCTACACCTTC
-,TRBV9,TRBJ2-6,-,CASSFTRRASSGANVLTF,TGTGCCAGCAGCTTTACCCGCAGGGCCAGCTCTGGGGCCAACGTCCTGACTTTC
-,TRBV5-1,TRBJ2-5,-,CASSPTPSGTQYF,TGCGCCAGCAGTCCCACACCCTCGGGGACCCAGTACTTC
-,TRBV27,TRBJ2-4,once,CASRRRAGDIQYF,TGTGCCTCCAGGAGGAGGGCCGGGGACATTCAGTACTTC
TRBD1,TRBV5-6,TRBJ1-4,-,CASSLRSTGFTNEKLFF,TGTGCCAGCAGCTTGCGGTCGACAGGGTTTACTAATGAAAAACTGTTTTTT
TRBD2,TRBV5-4,TRBJ2-3,-,CASSPGTSGAKVNTQYF,TGTGCCAGCAGCCCCGGGACTAGCGGGGCGAAAGTAAATACGCAGTATTTT
-,TRBV30,TRBJ1-2,-,CACKGSVDGYTF,TGTGCCTGTAAGGGGTCGGTGGATGGCTACACCTTC
TRBD1,TRBV7-9,TRBJ2-1,-,CASSFGQGGYNEQFF,TGTGCCAGCAGCTTTGGACAGGGGGGCTACAATGAGCAGTTCTTC
-,TRBV9,TRBJ1-5,once,CASSVGAAGNQPQHF,TGTGCCAGCAGCGTAGGGGCGGCCGGCAATCAGCCCCAGCATTTT
TRBD1,TRBV4-3,TRBJ1-2,-,CASSQVDREEVPGYTF,TGCGCCAGCAGCCAAGTGGACAGGGAGGAAGTCCCGGGCTACACCTTC
-,TRBV18,TRBJ2-3,-,CASSPPAGPRTDTQYF,TGTGCCAGCTCACCACCGGCGGGACCCCGGACGGATACGCAGTATTTT
-,TRBV11-1,TRBJ2-5,-,CASSLAQTPRETQYF,TGTGCCAGCAGCTTAGCGCAGACGCCCAGGGAGACCCAGTACTTC
TRBD1,TRBV28,TRBJ2-4,-,CASSPTPRDSGLF,TGTGCCAGCAGTCCTACCCCCCGGGACAGTGGACTCTTC
TRBD1,TRBV28,TRBJ2-3,-,CASSPGTATDTQYF,TGTGCCAGCAGCCCAGGGACAGCCACAGATACGCAGTATTTT
TRBD2,TRBV10-3,TRBJ2-2,-,CAISEAGAGELFF,TGTGCCATCAGTGAGGCGGGGGCCGGGGAGCTGTTTTTT
-,TRBV6-5,TRBJ1-2,-,CASSYSRGFNYGYTF,TGTGCCAGCAGTTATAGTAGGGGCTTCAACTATGGCTACACCTTC
-,TRBV11-2,TRBJ1-1,-,CASSLDRGDTEAFF,TGTGCCAGCAGCTTAGATCGGGGAGACACTGAAGCTTTCTTT
-,TRBV27,TRBJ1-2,once,CASSPRANYGYTF,TGTGCCAGCAGTCCAAGGGCCAACTATGGCTACACCTTC
-,TRBV6-6,TRBJ1-2,-,CASSYSLGEVYGYTF,TGTGCCAGCAGTTACTCTCTGGGGGAAGTCTATGGCTACACCTTC
-,TRBV5-6,TRBJ2-3,-,CASSLGASTDTQYF,TGTGCCAGCAGCTTGGGGGCTAGCACAGATACGCAGTATTTT
TRBD2,TRBV9,TRBJ2-1,-,CASSVGLAGYNEQFF,TGTGCCAGCAGCGTAGGACTAGCGGGTTACAATGAGCAGTTCTTC
TRBD1,TRBV14,TRBJ1-1,-,CASSYRGSHTEAFF,TGTGCCAGCAGCTACAGGGGGTCTCACACTGAAGCTTTCTTT
TRBD1,TRBV19,TRBJ2-3,-,CATRDRPTDTQYF,TGTGCCACTCGGGACAGGCCTACAGATACGCAGTATTTT
-,TRBV10-3,TRBJ1-5,-,CAISYSSNQPQHF,TGTGCCATCAGTTACAGTAGCAATCAGCCCCAGCATTTT
-,TRBV5-8,TRBJ2-7,-,CASSFRGAYEQYF,TGTGCCAGCAGCTTTAGGGGGGCCTACGAGCAGTACTTC
-,TRBV2,TRBJ2-7,-,CASSVEEIHEQYF,TGTGCCAGCAGTGTCGAAGAAATCCACGAGCAGTACTTC
-,TRBV4-3,TRBJ2-3,-,CASSQDGGSSTDTQYF,TGCGCCAGCAGCCAAGACGGCGGCAGTTCAACAGATACGCAGTATTTT
TRBD2,TRBV2,TRBJ2-5,once,CASSELGLAGRLQETQYF,TGTGCCAGCAGTGAACTAGGGCTAGCGGGGAGGCTCCAAGAGACCCAGTACTTC
-,TRBV7-9,TRBJ1-2,-,CASSLGAQNYGYTF,TGTGCCAGCAGCTTAGGGGCGCAGAACTATGGCTACACCTTC
-,TRBV21-1,TRBJ2-7,-,CASSTPGPSYEQYF,TGTGCCAGCAGCACGCCGGGTCCCTCTTACGAGCAGTACTTC
TRBD2,TRBV7-2,TRBJ2-3,-,CASSPRLAGAFTDTQYF,TGTGCCAGCAGCCCCAGACTAGCGGGAGCTTTCACAGATACGCAGTATTTT